Detailed here is one TCR beta chain. What it binds is not known. The CDR3 length is 15 residues. Trimming took 3 bases from V and 6 from J; bases not matched to a gene: 10. The germline gives CDR1 SGHTA, CDR2 FQGNSA. This sample is drawn from a study of blood T cells in healthy people across ages. Study results and caveats: The unknown donor CMV status may have confounded expanded clonotype changes.

A second PCR, run for about 7 to 12 cycles, used a sample-barcoded 5' primer plus a J-beta primer mix. Tagging of each cDNA molecule was performed by a template-switch adaptor with 12 random nucleotides. TCRdb processed the 5' RACE reads anew with MiXCR; each CDR3 protein has one entry. The table lists more than 900,000 distinct CDR3 sequences, 20% to 25% of them singletons. These data are also associated with another study on T cells of mothers and their children. As reported in that work: Mothers yielded over 8 million CDR3 reads, children around 3.3 million each.

The origin of this receptor is a girl aged 2-9 years in good health. Sequencing was carried out using blood. This chain joins TRBV7-2 and TRBJ1-2, with 7 bases lining up with TRBD1. CDR3 sequence reads: CASSLATGRVDGYTF. In DNA form, the CDR3 reads TGTGCCAGCAGCTTGGCGACAGGGAGGGTAGATGGCTACACCTTC.